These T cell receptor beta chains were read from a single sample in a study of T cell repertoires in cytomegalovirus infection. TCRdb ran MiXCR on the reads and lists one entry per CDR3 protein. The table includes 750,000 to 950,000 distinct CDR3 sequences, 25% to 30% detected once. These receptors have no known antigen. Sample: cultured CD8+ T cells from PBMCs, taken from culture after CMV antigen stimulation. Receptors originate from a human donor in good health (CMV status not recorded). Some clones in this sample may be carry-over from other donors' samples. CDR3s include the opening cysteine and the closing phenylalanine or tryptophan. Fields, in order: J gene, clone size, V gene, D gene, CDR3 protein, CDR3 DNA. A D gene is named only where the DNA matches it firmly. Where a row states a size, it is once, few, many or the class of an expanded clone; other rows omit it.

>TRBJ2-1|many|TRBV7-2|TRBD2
CASSLVFRTRTSGVNNEQFF
TGTGCCAGCAGCTTAGTCTTCCGAACCCGGACTAGCGGGGTAAACAATGAGCAGTTCTTC
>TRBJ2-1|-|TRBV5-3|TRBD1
CASSLDRCENEQFF
TGTGCCAGCAGCTTGGACAGGTGTGAAAATGAGCAGTTCTTC
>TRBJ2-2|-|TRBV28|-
CASRGARTGELFF
TGTGCCAGCAGAGGGGCTCGCACCGGGGAGCTGTTTTTT
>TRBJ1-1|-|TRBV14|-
CASSQLGPPEAFF
TGTGCCAGCAGCCAACTCGGGCCGCCTGAAGCTTTCTTT
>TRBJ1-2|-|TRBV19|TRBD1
CASRARTGYGYTF
TGTGCCAGTAGGGCAAGGACAGGGTACGGCTACACCTTC
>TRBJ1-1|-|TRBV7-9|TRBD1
CASSFTGVENTEAFF
TGTGCCAGCAGCTTTACAGGGGTCGAGAACACTGAAGCTTTCTTT
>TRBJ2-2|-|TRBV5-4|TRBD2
CASSFGLAGGAGELFF
TGTGCCAGCAGTTTCGGACTAGCGGGGGGCGCCGGGGAGCTGTTTTTT
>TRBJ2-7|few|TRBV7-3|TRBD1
CASSSGTGTEYYEQYF
TGTGCCAGCAGCTCGGGAACCGGGACAGAGTACTACGAGCAGTACTTC
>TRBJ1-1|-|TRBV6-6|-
CASSSDRTLMNTEAFF
TGTGCCAGCAGTTCCGACAGGACCTTAATGAACACTGAAGCTTTCTTT
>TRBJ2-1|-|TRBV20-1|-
CSAREFSRPTFF
TGCAGTGCTAGAGAGTTCAGCAGGCCAACGTTCTTC
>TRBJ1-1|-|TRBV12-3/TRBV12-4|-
CASSLRKVNTEAFF
TGTGCCAGCAGTTTAAGGAAGGTTAACACTGAAGCTTTCTTT
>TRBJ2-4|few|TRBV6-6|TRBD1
CASSPGTEKNIQYF
TGTGCCAGCAGTCCCGGGACAGAAAAAAACATTCAGTACTTC
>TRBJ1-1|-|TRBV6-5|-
CASRQLNTEAFF
TGTGCCAGCCGCCAGCTGAACACTGAAGCTTTCTTT
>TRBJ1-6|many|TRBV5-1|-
CASSLGSSYNSPLHF
TGTGCCAGCAGCTTAGGGAGCTCCTATAATTCACCCCTCCACTTT
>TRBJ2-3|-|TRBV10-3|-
CAINGVGGVDPLSTDTQYF
TGTGCCATCAATGGGGTCGGCGGTGTGGATCCCCTTAGCACAGATACGCAGTATTTT